This entry is about one TCR beta chain. The antigen is undetermined. These data are taken from a study of shared clonotypes between healthy human individuals. General study points: Enrolling few donors narrowed the genetic and exposure-history diversity that was represented. Even with large depth, rarefaction showed that sorted-subset sequencing was incomplete.

The germline gives CDR1 MGHRA, CDR2 YSYEKL. The CDR3 covers 13 residues. The V end was cut by 5 bases, the J end by 8 bases, with 13 bases between. Assay runs were performed at deep level. Repertoires were generated with immunoSEQ multiplex PCR, while TCRdb's copy carries only in-frame clones and drops some. The sample consists of roughly 1 million clones, about 84% of them appearing once. The source of this sequence is a man younger than 35 in good health. Some clones in this sample may be carry-over from other donors' samples. Sequencing was carried out using memory CD4+ T cells from PBMCs. Sample subset: CD45RA-negative fraction. The genes are TRBV4-1 and TRBJ2-4; a possible D gene is TRBD2 (5 bases). The CDR3 here is CASSLNIGDIQYF. The CDR3 DNA is TGCGCCAGCAGCTTGAATATCGGGGACATTCAGTACTTC.